This T cell receptor (beta chain) was identified during a study of shared clonotypes between healthy human individuals. General study points: The sharing of around 5% of naive CD4 clonotypes was seen across several donors.

Naive CD8 cells comprised CD45RO-negative, CCR7-positively selected cells, excluding terminally differentiated effector memory CD45RA+ cells. Comment on this clone: The antigen remains unidentified.

This CDR3 has 18 amino acids. Germline CDR1 SQVTM, CDR2 ANQGSEA. V lost 3 bases to trimming and J lost 2 bases; unmatched junction nucleotides: 8. Genomic DNA of each subset was evenly split across several immunoSEQ plates. Sequencing was performed with immunoSEQ multiplex PCR; in TCRdb, only in-frame clones are kept and a portion is missing. The sample holds approximately 650,000 clones; 95% to 96% are singletons and the top ten take around 0.11%. What was sequenced was naive CD8+ T cells sorted from blood. The chain combines TRBV29-1 with TRBJ2-1; TRBD2 agrees at 15 bases. The sequence was obtained from a woman aged 25 to 45 in good health. Here the CDR3 reads CSVERTSGRDAAYNEQFF. CDR3 nucleotides: TGCAGCGTTGAGAGGACTAGCGGGAGGGATGCGGCCTACAATGAGCAGTTCTTC.